This T cell receptor (beta chain) comes out of a study of blood T cells in healthy people across ages. For the second PCR, which ran for about 6 to 11 cycles, a sample-barcoded 5' primer and a J-beta primer mix were used. Each cDNA molecule received a tag from a template-switch adaptor that had 12 random nucleotides. TCRdb itself ran the 5' RACE reads through MiXCR, one entry per CDR3 protein. The table records about 930,000 distinct CDR3 sequences, 25% to 35% of them present only once. In germline, CDR1 is SQVTM, CDR2 ANQGSEA. V was shortened by 3 bases and J by 4 bases, with 17 bases between the two germline ends. The CDR3 is 15 amino acids. Total RNA amounts of at least 5 micrograms were extracted per sample. Only a few counts were recorded for this clonotype. This sample was shared with a second study, whose subject was T cells of mothers and their children. Per that study: Mothers and children who were related shared slightly more overlap than unrelated pairs, but not significantly more.

The rearrangement uses TRBV29-1 and TRBJ2-3, with a possible D match to TRBD2 (5 bases). The receptor was isolated from a woman aged 40 to 55 in good health. Sequenced input: blood. CDR3 nucleotides: TGCAGCGTTGAGGGGAGACCCGGGTCACCAGATACGCAGTATTTT. As protein: CSVEGRPGSPDTQYF.